This T cell receptor beta chain was recovered during a study of T cells in Graves' hyperthyroidism and ophthalmopathy. The length of the CDR3 is 14 residues. The germline CDR1 and CDR2 sequences are ENHRY and SYGVKD. J was trimmed by 3 bases and V by 5 bases; bases with no gene match: 6. Amplified TCR beta CDR3 regions derived from RNA transcripts. Carried out on the TCR CDR3, a first-round RT-PCR used the HTBI primer set. One entry per CDR3 protein, called by TCRdb with MiXCR from the multiplex PCR reads. This sample has about 610,000 distinct CDR3 sequences, with roughly 14% found just once. Duration under 3 months, a NOSPECS grade of at least 4, and a Clinical Activity Score of at least 3 characterized the ophthalmopathy patients. The diagnoses drew upon clinical symptoms, serum thyroxine and TRAb, thyroid ultrasound and orbital computed tomography.

The specimen sequenced was blood. This sequence joins TRBV10-3 and TRBJ2-5, with 7 nucleotides matching TRBD2. The TCR comes from a woman aged 40 to 50 with Graves' ophthalmopathy. CDR3 sequence: CAISSGKGEETQYF. CDR3 sequence (DNA): TGTGCCATCAGTAGCGGGAAAGGAGAAGAGACCCAGTACTTC.